These 21 T cell receptor beta chains came from one sample sequenced in a study of blood T cell repertoires in COVID-19. TCRdb keeps only in-frame clones here, not all; method: immunoSEQ multiplex PCR. The data show approximately 110,000 clones, with more than 80% seen just once and roughly 4.4% held by the top ten. The sequencing sample was made of peripheral blood. These TCRs come from a woman between 45 and 65 years old with acute or convalescent COVID-19.

Only one count was recorded for this clone. The V and J genes are TRBV29-1 and TRBJ1-2; D perhaps matches TRBD1 (5 bases). Germline V lookup: CDR1 SQVTM, CDR2 ANQGSEA. Trimming removed 5 bases at V and 7 bases at J, with 20 bases between. The CDR3 extends over 14 amino acids. The CDR3 coding sequence is TGCAGCGTTAGAACAGTCCGGGTCGGGGGTGGCTACACCTTC. Protein sequence: CSVRTVRVGGGYTF.

The chain employs TRBV19 and TRBJ1-2; D remains ambiguous. This CDR3 has 12 residues. V was trimmed by 4 bases and J by 8 bases, leaving 11 bases between them. Germline-derived CDR1 and CDR2 are LNHDA and SQIVND (reference sequence). CDR3 amino acids: CASSKGAGGYTF. CDR3 coding DNA: TGTGCCAGTAGTAAGGGAGCCGGCGGCTACACCTTC.

The chain is built from TRBV9 and TRBJ1-6, with TRBD1 identical over 8 bases. This CDR3 has 14 residues. Trimming took 3 bases from V and 5 from J; bases not matched to a gene: 1. The germline V gene encodes CDR1 SGDLS and CDR2 YYNGEE. The CDR3 bases are TGTGCCAGCAGCGGGACAGGGAATAATTCACCCCTCCACTTT. Translated, it gives CASSGTGNNSPLHF.

The CDR3 region is CASSPGTGALREAFF. In DNA, the CDR3 is TGTGCCAGCAGCCCGGGGACAGGGGCCTTAAGGGAAGCTTTCTTT. The chain is built from TRBV7-8 and TRBJ1-1; 10 bases agree with TRBD1. Trimming removed 5 bases from V and 8 bases from J; junction bases left unmatched: 11. This CDR3 has 15 residues. The germline CDR1 and CDR2 sequences are SGHVS and FQNEAQ.

The genes are TRBV7-8 and TRBJ1-5, with TRBD1 as a possible D gene (5 bases). Deletions cut 2 bases from V and 4 bases from J, with 9 bases between. The CDR3 extends over 14 amino acids. Germline CDR1 SGHVS, CDR2 FQNEAQ. The CDR3 loop is CASSLPGRNQPQHF. In nucleotides, the CDR3 is TGTGCCAGCAGCTTACCAGGGAGGAATCAGCCCCAGCATTTT.

The rearrangement joins TRBV4-1 to TRBJ2-7, with 7 bases identical to TRBD1. This CDR3 contains 15 residues. V trimming: 4 bases; J trimming: 1 base; junction bases outside the gene matches: 7. Germline loops: CDR1 MGHRA, CDR2 YSYEKL. CDR3 region: CASSRRDSESYEQYF. The DNA for the CDR3 is TGCGCCAGCAGCCGCCGGGACAGCGAATCCTACGAGCAGTACTTC.

This chain joins TRBV11-2 and TRBJ2-3; TRBD2 agrees at 9 bases. The CDR3 extends over 15 amino acids. CDR1 and CDR2 from the germline V gene are SGHAT and FQNNGV. The J segment lost 5 bases and the V segment lost 4 bases, leaving 7 bases of the junction unmatched. DNA for the CDR3: TGTGCCAGCAGCTACCTAGCGGGGCTTTTAGATACGCAGTATTTT. This sequence encodes CASSYLAGLLDTQYF.

The CDR3, as DNA: TGTGCCAGCAACGCACAGAGCTCCTACAATGAGCAGTTCTTC. Its translation is CASNAQSSYNEQFF. The gene calls are TRBV13 and TRBJ2-1; no firm D call. The germline gives CDR1 PRHDT, CDR2 FYEKMQ (reference sequence). V was shortened by 7 bases and J by 0 bases, with 10 bases between the two germline ends. The CDR3 is 14 residues long.

V and J are TRBV6-5 and TRBJ1-6; 7 nucleotides match TRBD1. The germline V gene has CDR1 MNHEY and CDR2 SVGAGI. V shed 5 bases and J 6 bases; nucleotides not matched to a gene: 7. The CDR3 is 15 residues long. DNA for the CDR3: TGTGCCAGCAGTACCCAGGGGGGTACTAATTCACCCCTCCACTTT. It translates to CASSTQGGTNSPLHF.

The V and J genes are TRBV5-8 and TRBJ1-2; 12 bases are shared with TRBD1. Trimming took 6 bases from V and 3 from J; bases not matched to a gene: 6. The CDR3 contains 15 residues. The germline CDR1 and CDR2 sequences are SGHTS and YDEGEE. CDR3 nucleotides: TGTGCCAGCATAAAAGGGACAGGGGGCGACTATGGCTACACCTTC. Translated, it gives CASIKGTGGDYGYTF.

V gene TRBV7-6 combines with J gene TRBJ1-2; 9 nucleotides line up with TRBD1. The length of the CDR3 is 14 residues. Germline V gene sequence: CDR1 SGHVS, CDR2 FNYEAQ. The junction had 4 bases not matched to a gene; V was cut back by 5 bases and J by 3 bases. This CDR3 reads CASSRQGGDYGYTF. The DNA for the CDR3 is TGTGCCAGCAGCCGACAGGGGGGGGACTATGGCTACACCTTC. The full variable domain, with the rest looked up from reference TRBV7-6 and TRBJ1-2, is GAGVSQSPRYKVTKRGQDVALRCDPISGHVSLYWYRQALGQGPEFLTYFNYEAQQDKSGLPNDRFSAERPEGSISTLTIQRTEQRDSAMYRCASSRQGGDYGYTFGSGTRLTVV.

This clone showed up just a few times. The chain has TRBV3-1 (or the pseudogene TRBV3-2) and TRBJ1-6; 7 bases are a match to TRBD1. Germline V gene lookup returns CDR1 LGHDT and CDR2 YNNKEL (reference sequence). The CDR3 contains 15 residues. The ends lost 3 bases at V and 6 bases at J; junction bases unmatched: 5. The CDR3 reads CASSQRQGGNSPLHF. In DNA form, the CDR3 reads TGTGCCAGCAGCCAGCGACAGGGTGGTAATTCACCCCTCCACTTT.

This chain uses TRBV19 with TRBJ2-1, with D perhaps TRBD1 (6 bases). Germline V gene data show CDR1 as LNHDA and CDR2 as SQIVND (reference sequence). This CDR3 spans 13 amino acids. V was trimmed by 6 bases and J by 4 bases, leaving 10 bases between them. The CDR3 coding sequence is TGTGCCAGTAGGGGGCAGGGGTACAATGAGCAGTTCTTC. Encoded protein: CASRGQGYNEQFF.

This clone was found a few times. V gene TRBV11-2 combines with J gene TRBJ1-3, with D tentatively TRBD1 (5 bases). The V end lost 0 bases, the J end lost 2 bases, and 11 bases lay between the germline ends. This CDR3 has 16 residues. Germline V lookup: CDR1 SGHAT, CDR2 FQNNGV. The DNA for the CDR3 is TGTGCCAGCAGCTTAGATCGGGCAGGGACTGGAAACACCATATATTTT. Translating it yields CASSLDRAGTGNTIYF.

The chain couples TRBV3-1 (or the pseudogene TRBV3-2) to TRBJ2-2, with TRBD2 matching over 10 bases. Looked up from germline, CDR1 is LGHDT and CDR2 is YNNKEL (reference sequence). The ends lost 0 bases at V and 13 bases at J; junction bases unmatched: 11. The CDR3 runs to 16 residues. The CDR3 loop reads CASSQEGAGGWPRLFF. As DNA, the CDR3 is TGTGCCAGCAGCCAAGAAGGAGCGGGAGGGTGGCCCCGGCTGTTTTTT.

This chain joins TRBV9 and TRBJ2-3; 11 bases align to TRBD2. The CDR3 consists of 16 residues. J was trimmed by 1 base and V by 2 bases; bases with no gene match: 3. CDR1 is SGDLS, CDR2 YYNGEE, per germline. CDR3 amino acids: CASSVGLAERTDTQYF. The CDR3 bases are TGTGCCAGCAGCGTGGGACTAGCGGAGCGCACAGATACGCAGTATTTT.

The chain combines TRBV5-1 with TRBJ1-2; D unresolved. Germline V gene sequence: CDR1 SGHRS, CDR2 YFSETQ. This CDR3 region has 15 residues. With 2 bases removed from V and 0 bases from J, the gap between germline ends came to 11 bases. CDR3: CASSLGGEANYGYTF. In nucleotides, the CDR3 is TGCGCCAGCAGCTTAGGTGGGGAGGCTAACTATGGCTACACCTTC.

The chain is built from TRBV6-5 and TRBJ1-5, with D possibly matching TRBD1 (5 bases). Germline loops: CDR1 MNHEY, CDR2 SVGAGI. V lost 6 bases and J lost 4, with 16 bases in between. This CDR3 has 15 amino acids. The CDR3 loop is CASSLVQGQNQPQHF. Here the CDR3 DNA reads TGTGCCAGCAGCCTCGTTCAGGGCCAAAATCAGCCCCAGCATTTT.

The chain employs TRBV6-5 and TRBJ1-1; the D gene is possibly TRBD1 (6 bases). The CDR3 extends over 14 amino acids. Germline-derived CDR1 and CDR2 are MNHEY and SVGAGI. The V end was cut by 8 bases, the J end by 5 bases, with 18 bases between. The CDR3 DNA reads TGTGCCAGCGTAGTGAATGGGAGGGGGACTGAAGCTTTCTTT. Protein: CASVVNGRGTEAFF.

The chain is built from TRBV3-1 (or the pseudogene TRBV3-2) and TRBJ2-2; TRBD2 is a possible D gene (6 bases). V lost 4 bases and J 5 bases, leaving 17 bases between the germline ends. The germline V gene has CDR1 LGHDT and CDR2 YNNKEL (reference sequence). The CDR3 has 16 residues. The CDR3 sequence: CASSPLRPSGTGELFF. The CDR3 DNA reads TGTGCCAGCAGCCCTCTTAGGCCCAGCGGGACCGGGGAGCTGTTTTTT.

This chain links TRBV4-1 with TRBJ2-5, with D possibly being TRBD2 (5 bases). The germline V and J ends were trimmed by 4 bases and 3 bases, with 18 bases remaining between them. The CDR3 has 16 amino acids. Per germline, CDR1 MGHRA and CDR2 YSYEKL. The CDR3 reads CASSPLLTAEKETQYF. Here the CDR3 DNA reads TGCGCCAGCAGCCCCCTGCTAACAGCGGAAAAAGAGACCCAGTACTTC.